This TCR beta chain appears in the sequencing data of a study of identical twins. TCRdb called the 5' RACE reads again in MiXCR, with one record for every CDR3 protein. This sample has approximately 620,000 distinct CDR3 sequences, with over 8.5% found just once. Per germline, CDR1 MNHNS and CDR2 SASEGT. There are 13 residues in the CDR3. Trimming took off 8 bases at V and 0 bases at J, with 11 bases between the two ends. Another study also made use of these data, one on yellow fever vaccine responses in identical twins.

The specimen sequenced was PBMCs. The receptor's source is a woman in her late teens or twenties in good health. This chain links TRBV6-1 with TRBJ2-7, with a possible D match to TRBD1 (6 bases). DNA of the CDR3: TGTGCCAGCGCCACAGGGCCCTCCTACGAGCAGTACTTC. Protein product: CASATGPSYEQYF.